Listed below are T cell receptor beta chains from one sample, sequenced in a study of blood T cells in healthy people across ages. MiXCR, applied by TCRdb to the 5' RACE reads, yields one record per CDR3 protein. The repertoire holds 1.6 million or so distinct CDR3 sequences, roughly 30% seen once, with around 11% in the top ten. Sequences were obtained from blood. The origin of the receptors is a woman aged 25 to 39 in good health. CDR3s include the opening cysteine and the closing phenylalanine or tryptophan. D genes are given only for firm matches. The size entry is marked missing in some rows and otherwise reads once, few, many or a size class.

abundance,d_gene,v_gene,j_gene,CDR3aa,CDR3nt
-,TRBD2,TRBV20-1,TRBJ2-1,CSARASSGSYNEQFF,TGCAGTGCTAGAGCTTCTAGCGGTTCTTACAATGAGCAGTTCTTC
few,-,TRBV28,TRBJ2-7,CASRPGQVYEQYF,TGTGCCAGCAGGCCGGGACAAGTCTACGAGCAGTACTTC
once,TRBD1,TRBV7-9,TRBJ1-1,CASSAKDRGITEAFF,TGTGCCAGCAGCGCGAAGGACAGGGGAATCACTGAAGCTTTCTTT
few,-,TRBV2,TRBJ2-1,CASSGEGEDNEQFF,TGTGCCAGCAGTGGCGAGGGAGAGGACAATGAGCAGTTCTTC
-,-,TRBV13,TRBJ2-7,CASSLEGGVGEQYF,TGTGCCAGCAGCTTAGAAGGCGGAGTGGGGGAGCAGTACTTC
few,TRBD2,TRBV6-2/TRBV6-3,TRBJ2-7,CASSYERGAYEQYF,TGTGCCAGCAGTTACGAGCGGGGGGCCTACGAGCAGTACTTC
few,TRBD1,TRBV5-6,TRBJ1-2,CASSPLRTGGAEGYTF,TGTGCCAGCAGCCCACTCAGGACAGGGGGCGCCGAAGGCTACACCTTC
-,-,TRBV28,TRBJ1-5,CASSLIGGQGVHQPQHF,TGTGCCAGCAGTTTAATAGGTGGGCAGGGAGTTCATCAGCCCCAGCATTTT
-,TRBD2,TRBV4-1,TRBJ2-1,CASSQQGLTGKRSYNEQFF,TGCGCCAGCAGCCAACAGGGACTAACGGGAAAGAGGTCCTACAATGAGCAGTTCTTC
few,-,TRBV4-2,TRBJ2-3,CASSQDSLGQGLTDTQYF,TGTGCCAGCAGCCAAGATTCCCTAGGACAAGGCCTCACAGATACGCAGTATTTT
-,TRBD1,TRBV20-1,TRBJ2-4,CSAKGQGENIQYF,TGCAGTGCTAAAGGACAGGGCGAAAACATTCAGTACTTC
-,TRBD2,TRBV4-1,TRBJ2-1,CASSQDWAGGPYNEQFF,TGCGCCAGCAGCCAAGATTGGGCGGGAGGGCCGTACAATGAGCAGTTCTTC
few,-,TRBV20-1,TRBJ1-2,CSATDYRDNYGYTF,TGCAGTGCCACCGACTACAGGGACAACTATGGCTACACCTTC
-,TRBD1,TRBV9,TRBJ2-2,CASSTRSGGNAGERFF,TGTGCCAGCAGCACCCGTTCAGGGGGCAATGCCGGGGAGCGGTTTTTT
-,-,TRBV20-1,TRBJ1-4,CSATDPLGTNEKLFF,TGCAGTGCTACCGACCCGTTAGGAACTAATGAAAAACTGTTTTTT
-,-,TRBV28,TRBJ2-6,CASRSTSGANVLTF,TGTGCCAGCAGAAGCACCTCTGGGGCCAACGTCCTGACTTTC
-,TRBD1,TRBV5-1,TRBJ1-2,CASSASQGVKYGYTF,TGCGCCAGCAGCGCCAGCCAGGGGGTGAAATATGGCTACACCTTC
-,-,TRBV2,TRBJ2-1,CASSGMSGAYNEQFF,TGTGCCAGCAGTGGTATGTCGGGGGCCTACAATGAGCAGTTCTTC
-,TRBD1,TRBV5-1,TRBJ1-2,CASSLNRGLDGYTF,TGCGCCAGCAGCTTAAACAGGGGGCTGGACGGCTACACCTTC
-,-,TRBV19,TRBJ1-5,CASTRQKTGNQPQHF,TGTGCCAGTACCCGTCAAAAGACAGGCAATCAGCCCCAGCATTTT
-,-,TRBV20-1,TRBJ2-7,CSAWITGTYEQYF,TGCAGTGCTTGGATTACAGGGACCTACGAGCAGTACTTC
-,-,TRBV28,TRBJ1-1,CASSLGQPAEAFF,TGTGCCAGCAGTTTGGGCCAACCCGCTGAAGCTTTCTTT
-,-,TRBV5-1,TRBJ2-1,CASSYEAWREQFF,TGCGCCAGCAGTTACGAGGCTTGGAGGGAGCAGTTCTTC
-,-,TRBV20-1,TRBJ2-5,CSASIRALETQYF,TGCAGTGCGTCTATTCGGGCGCTTGAGACCCAGTACTTC
-,TRBD1,TRBV27,TRBJ1-6,CASSGQGASPLHF,TGTGCCAGCAGCGGGCAGGGGGCTTCACCCCTCCACTTT
few,TRBD2,TRBV7-9,TRBJ2-3,CASSLSGTSTDTQDF,TGTGCCAGCAGCTTATCAGGGACTAGCACAGATACGCAGGATTTT
-,TRBD1,TRBV20-1,TRBJ1-1,CSASRGLLGTEAFF,TGCAGTGCTTCCAGGGGGCTCTTGGGCACTGAAGCTTTCTTT
few,-,TRBV7-2,TRBJ2-7,CASSWTTVGEQYF,TGTGCCAGCAGCTGGACTACTGTTGGCGAGCAGTACTTC
many,-,TRBV4-1,TRBJ1-5,CASSQAHSNQPQHF,TGCGCCAGCAGCCAGGCCCATAGCAATCAGCCCCAGCATTTT
few,TRBD1,TRBV3-1,TRBJ1-5,CASSQSNRGLSQPQHF,TGTGCCAGCAGCCAATCGAACAGGGGTTTAAGCCAGCCCCAGCATTTT
-,-,TRBV12-5,TRBJ1-2,CASGLGLIGGYTF,TGTGCTAGTGGTTTGGGCCTTATAGGGGGCTACACCTTC
-,TRBD1,TRBV20-1,TRBJ2-2,CSARDRANTGELFF,TGCAGTGCCCGGGACAGGGCTAACACCGGGGAGCTGTTTTTT
few,-,TRBV5-1,TRBJ2-2,CASSLASPGLMAGELFF,TGCGCCAGCAGCTTGGCGTCCCCAGGGCTGATGGCCGGGGAGCTGTTTTTT
-,-,TRBV9,TRBJ2-7,CASSVAPLASRDEQYF,TGTGCCAGCAGCGTAGCCCCCCTGGCGAGCAGGGACGAGCAGTACTTC
-,-,TRBV10-3,TRBJ2-6,CATAAHISGANVLTF,TGTGCCACCGCCGCGCATATCTCTGGGGCCAACGTCCTGACTTTC
few,-,TRBV5-1,TRBJ2-7,CASSREYSSYEQYF,TGCGCCAGCAGTCGAGAATACTCTTCCTACGAGCAGTACTTC
few,-,TRBV4-1,TRBJ1-2,CASSQLVRNYGYTF,TGCGCCAGCAGCCAATTGGTTCGGAACTATGGCTACACCTTC
few,-,TRBV28,TRBJ1-6,CASNFLQEWSSPLHF,TGTGCCAGCAACTTCCTTCAGGAATGGAGTTCACCCCTCCACTTT
-,-,TRBV15,TRBJ2-7,CATSSPGTPTRAYEQYF,TGTGCCACCAGCAGTCCCGGGACCCCTACACGGGCCTACGAGCAGTACTTC
few,TRBD1,TRBV27,TRBJ1-2,CASQPRTGFLYGYTF,TGTGCCAGCCAGCCCCGGACAGGGTTCCTTTATGGCTACACCTTC
few,TRBD1,TRBV20-1,TRBJ1-6,CSARQGLDSPLHF,TGCAGTGCGAGACAGGGGCTAGATTCACCCCTCCACTTT
-,-,TRBV19,TRBJ1-1,CASSIGRSEAFF,TGTGCCAGTAGTATAGGACGGAGTGAAGCTTTCTTT
many,-,TRBV7-2,TRBJ2-5,CASSLVSYQETQYF,TGTGCCAGCAGCTTAGTGTCGTACCAAGAGACCCAGTACTTC
-,-,TRBV30,TRBJ2-7,CAWSVLGGVRSEQYF,TGTGCCTGGAGTGTCCTGGGCGGCGTACGCAGCGAGCAGTACTTC
-,TRBD2,TRBV3-1,TRBJ2-1,CASSQDIAGGRQFF,TGTGCCAGCAGCCAAGATATAGCGGGGGGGCGACAGTTCTTC
once,-,TRBV6-1,TRBJ2-1,CASSEVVGSYNEQFF,TGTGCCAGCAGTGAAGTAGTAGGTTCCTACAATGAGCAGTTCTTC
many,TRBD2,TRBV27,TRBJ2-3,CASNEAGGIADTQYF,TGTGCCAGCAATGAGGCGGGAGGTATCGCAGATACGCAGTATTTT
many,TRBD2,TRBV4-1,TRBJ2-1,CASSQDPGGLINEQFF,TGCGCCAGCAGCCAAGATCCGGGGGGGCTAATCAATGAGCAGTTCTTC
few,TRBD2,TRBV6-2/TRBV6-3,TRBJ2-3,CASSPFHSGGGRTQYF,TGTGCCAGCAGTCCCTTCCATAGCGGGGGGGGTCGGACGCAGTATTTT
-,-,TRBV30,TRBJ1-5,CAWSPIGPNQPQHF,TGTGCCTGGAGCCCCATCGGTCCCAATCAGCCCCAGCATTTT
-,-,TRBV15,TRBJ2-1,CATSPNRRVLHYNEQFF,TGTGCCACCAGCCCAAACAGGAGGGTACTTCACTACAATGAGCAGTTCTTC
-,TRBD1,TRBV4-1,TRBJ2-3,CASSQPGTGKTDTQYF,TGCGCCAGCAGCCAACCCGGGACAGGCAAAACAGATACGCAGTATTTT